The T cell receptor beta chain described here comes from a study of T cell clonotyping in hematopoietic cell transplantation. Study-wide points: After transplant, recipient diversity fell while pathologically expanded clonotypes grew through day 180. At the given depth, recipient repertoires were over 95% de novo clonotypes.

J lost 0 bases, V lost 0 bases, and 2 bases had no gene match. The CDR3 covers 16 residues. Germline V lookup: CDR1 SGHTA, CDR2 FQGNSA. Concerning this clone: Its antigen is unknown.

Assay used: immunoSEQ multiplex PCR; TCRdb lists only in-frame clones, some missing. Of 15,000 to 20,000 clones listed, roughly 80% are singletons. The clonotype comes from a man aged 60 to 69 in good health. Some clones in this sample may be carry-over from other donors' samples. Source material: peripheral blood mononuclear cells. The J gene is TRBJ1-1, the V gene TRBV7-2; 9 positions match TRBD1. This chain's CDR3 is CASSLAGTGLNTEAFF. The CDR3 nucleotides are TGTGCCAGCAGCTTAGCCGGGACAGGGTTGAACACTGAAGCTTTCTTT.